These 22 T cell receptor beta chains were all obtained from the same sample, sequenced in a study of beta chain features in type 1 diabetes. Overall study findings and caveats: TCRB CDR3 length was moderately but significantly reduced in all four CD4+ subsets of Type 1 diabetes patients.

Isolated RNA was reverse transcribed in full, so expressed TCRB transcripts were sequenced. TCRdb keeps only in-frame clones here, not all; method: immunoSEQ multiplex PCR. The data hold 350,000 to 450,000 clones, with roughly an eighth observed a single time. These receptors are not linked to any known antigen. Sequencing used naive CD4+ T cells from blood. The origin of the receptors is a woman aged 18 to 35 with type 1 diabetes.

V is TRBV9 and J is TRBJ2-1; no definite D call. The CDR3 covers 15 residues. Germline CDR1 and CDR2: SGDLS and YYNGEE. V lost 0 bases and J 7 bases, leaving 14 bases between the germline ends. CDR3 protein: CASSVGLTGWNEQFF. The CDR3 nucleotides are TGTGCCAGCAGCGTAGGTCTTACGGGTTGGAATGAGCAGTTCTTC.

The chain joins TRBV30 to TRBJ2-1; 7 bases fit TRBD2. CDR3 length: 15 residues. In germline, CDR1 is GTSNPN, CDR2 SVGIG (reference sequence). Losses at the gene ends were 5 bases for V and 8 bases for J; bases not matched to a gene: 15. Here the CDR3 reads CAWDLGTGGVYEQFF. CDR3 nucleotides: TGTGCCTGGGATCTTGGGACGGGGGGTGTCTATGAGCAGTTCTTC.

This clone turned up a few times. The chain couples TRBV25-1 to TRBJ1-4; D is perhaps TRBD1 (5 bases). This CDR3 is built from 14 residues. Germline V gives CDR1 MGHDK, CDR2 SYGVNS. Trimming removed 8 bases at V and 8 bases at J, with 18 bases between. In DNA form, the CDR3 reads TGTGCCAGCTCCCCCAGGGCGCCGAAGGAAAAACTGTTTTTT. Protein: CASSPRAPKEKLFF.

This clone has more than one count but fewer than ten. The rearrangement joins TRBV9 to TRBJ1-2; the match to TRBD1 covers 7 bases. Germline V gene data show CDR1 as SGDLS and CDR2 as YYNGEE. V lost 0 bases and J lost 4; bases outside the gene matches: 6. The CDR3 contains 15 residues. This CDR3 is CASSVDATGSYGYTF. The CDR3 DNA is TGTGCCAGCAGCGTAGATGCGACAGGGTCCTATGGCTACACCTTC.

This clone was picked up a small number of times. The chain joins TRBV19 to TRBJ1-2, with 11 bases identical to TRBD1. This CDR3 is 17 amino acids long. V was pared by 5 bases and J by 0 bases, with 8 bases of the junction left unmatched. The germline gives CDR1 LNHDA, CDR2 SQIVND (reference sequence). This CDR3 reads CASSSFPGQGANYGYTF. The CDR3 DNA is TGTGCCAGTAGTTCCTTCCCGGGACAGGGGGCTAACTATGGCTACACCTTC.

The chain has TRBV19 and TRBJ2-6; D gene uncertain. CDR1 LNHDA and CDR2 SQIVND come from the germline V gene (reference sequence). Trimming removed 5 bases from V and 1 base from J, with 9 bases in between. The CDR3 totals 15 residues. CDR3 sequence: CASSPLLSGANVLTF. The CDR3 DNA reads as TGTGCCAGTAGTCCCCTCCTATCTGGGGCCAACGTCCTGACTTTC.

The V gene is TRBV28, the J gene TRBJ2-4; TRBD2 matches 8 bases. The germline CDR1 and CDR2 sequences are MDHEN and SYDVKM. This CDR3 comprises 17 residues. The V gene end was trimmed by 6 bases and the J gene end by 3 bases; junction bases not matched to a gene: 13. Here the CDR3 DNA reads TGTGCCAGCAGCCCCCACGGGGGGGGACTGGGCAAAAACATTCAGTACTTC. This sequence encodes CASSPHGGGLGKNIQYF.

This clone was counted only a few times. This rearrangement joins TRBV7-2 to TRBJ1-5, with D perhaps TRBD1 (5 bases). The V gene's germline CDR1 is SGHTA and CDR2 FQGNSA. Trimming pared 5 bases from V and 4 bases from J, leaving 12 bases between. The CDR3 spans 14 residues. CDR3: CASSGGFNNQPQHF. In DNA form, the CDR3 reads TGTGCCAGCAGCGGGGGGTTCAATAATCAGCCCCAGCATTTT.

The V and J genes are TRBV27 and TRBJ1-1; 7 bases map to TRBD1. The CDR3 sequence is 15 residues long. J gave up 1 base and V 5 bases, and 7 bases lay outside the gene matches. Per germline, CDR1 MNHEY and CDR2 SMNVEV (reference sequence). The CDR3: CASSRGTDQNTEAFF. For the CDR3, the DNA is TGTGCCAGCAGTCGCGGGACAGACCAGAACACTGAAGCTTTCTTT.

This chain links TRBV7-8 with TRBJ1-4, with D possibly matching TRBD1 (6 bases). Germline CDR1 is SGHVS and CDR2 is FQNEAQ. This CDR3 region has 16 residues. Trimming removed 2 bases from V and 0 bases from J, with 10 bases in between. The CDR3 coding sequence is TGTGCCAGCAGCTTATCAGGGGCCACAACTAATGAAAAACTGTTTTTT. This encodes CASSLSGATTNEKLFF.

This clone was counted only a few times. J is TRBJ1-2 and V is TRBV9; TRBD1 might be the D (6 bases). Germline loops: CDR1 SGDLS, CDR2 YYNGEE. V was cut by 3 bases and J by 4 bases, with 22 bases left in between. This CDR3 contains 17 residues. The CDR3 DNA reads TGTGCCAGCAGCGGACAAACAGTTAGGGGGAACCCCTATGGCTACACCTTC. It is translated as CASSGQTVRGNPYGYTF.

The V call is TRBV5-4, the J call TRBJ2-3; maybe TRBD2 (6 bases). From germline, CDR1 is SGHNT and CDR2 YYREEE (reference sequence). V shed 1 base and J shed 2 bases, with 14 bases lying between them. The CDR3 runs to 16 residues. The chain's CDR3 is CASSLRTGESTDTQYF. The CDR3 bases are TGTGCCAGCAGCTTGAGAACGGGAGAATCCACAGATACGCAGTATTTT.

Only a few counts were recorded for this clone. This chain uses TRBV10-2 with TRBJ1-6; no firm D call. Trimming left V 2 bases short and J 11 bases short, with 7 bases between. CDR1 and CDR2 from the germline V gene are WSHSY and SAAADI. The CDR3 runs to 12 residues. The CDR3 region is CASSERWPPLHF. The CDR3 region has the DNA TGCGCCAGCAGTGAGAGATGGCCACCCCTCCACTTT.

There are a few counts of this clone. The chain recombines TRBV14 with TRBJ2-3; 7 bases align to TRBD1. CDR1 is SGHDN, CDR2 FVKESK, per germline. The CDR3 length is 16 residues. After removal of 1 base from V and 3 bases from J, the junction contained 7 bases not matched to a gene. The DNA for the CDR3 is TGTGCCAGCAGCCAAGTTACAGGGGCATGGACAGATACGCAGTATTTT. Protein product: CASSQVTGAWTDTQYF.

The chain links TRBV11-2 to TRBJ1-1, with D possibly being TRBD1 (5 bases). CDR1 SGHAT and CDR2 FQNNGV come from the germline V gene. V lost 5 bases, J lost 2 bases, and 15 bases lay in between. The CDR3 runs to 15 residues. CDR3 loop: CASSVVGGFNTEAFF. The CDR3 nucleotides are TGTGCCAGCAGCGTGGTTGGGGGGTTTAACACTGAAGCTTTCTTT. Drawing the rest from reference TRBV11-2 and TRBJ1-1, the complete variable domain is EAGVAQSPRYKIIEKRQSVAFWCNPISGHATLYWYQQILGQGPKLLIQFQNNGVVDDSQLPKDRFSAERLKGVDSTLKIQPAKLEDSAVYLCASSVVGGFNTEAFFGQGTRLTVV.

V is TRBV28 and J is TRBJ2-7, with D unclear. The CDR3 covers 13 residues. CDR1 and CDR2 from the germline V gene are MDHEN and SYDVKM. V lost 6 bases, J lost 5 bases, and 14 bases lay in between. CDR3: CASSRPAMNEQYF. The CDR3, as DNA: TGTGCCAGCAGCCGTCCTGCTATGAACGAGCAGTACTTC.

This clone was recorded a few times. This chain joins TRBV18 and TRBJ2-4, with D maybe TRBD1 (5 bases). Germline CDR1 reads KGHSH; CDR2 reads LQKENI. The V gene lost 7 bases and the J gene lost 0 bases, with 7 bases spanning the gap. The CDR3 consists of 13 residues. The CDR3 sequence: CASWTPAKNIQYF. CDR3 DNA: TGTGCCAGCTGGACACCAGCCAAAAACATTCAGTACTTC.

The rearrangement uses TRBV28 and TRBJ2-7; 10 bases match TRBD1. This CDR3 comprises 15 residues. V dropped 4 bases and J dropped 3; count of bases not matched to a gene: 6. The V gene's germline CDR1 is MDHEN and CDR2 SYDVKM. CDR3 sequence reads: CASSSPGQGFYEQYF. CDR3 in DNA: TGTGCCAGCAGTTCCCCGGGACAGGGGTTCTACGAGCAGTACTTC. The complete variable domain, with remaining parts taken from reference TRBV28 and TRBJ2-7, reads DVKVTQSSRYLVKRTGEKVFLECVQDMDHENMFWYRQDPGLGLRLIYFSYDVKMKEKGDIPEGYSVSREKKERFSLILESASTNQTSMYLCASSSPGQGFYEQYFGPGTRLTVT.

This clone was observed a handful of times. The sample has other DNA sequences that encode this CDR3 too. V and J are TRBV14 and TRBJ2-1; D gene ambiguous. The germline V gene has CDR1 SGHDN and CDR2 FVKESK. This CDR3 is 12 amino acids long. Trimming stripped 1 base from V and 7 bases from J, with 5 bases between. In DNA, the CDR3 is TGTGCCAGCAGCCAAGCAGGTAATGAGCAGTTCTTC. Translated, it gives CASSQAGNEQFF.

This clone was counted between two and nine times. The CDR3 protein is CASSLLLGLDRRSYNEQFF. The DNA for the CDR3 is TGTGCCAGCAGCTTACTTTTGGGGCTCGACAGGCGCTCCTACAATGAGCAGTTCTTC. The chain joins TRBV7-9 to TRBJ2-1; possibly TRBD1 for D (6 bases). The CDR3 consists of 19 residues. Trimming took 2 bases from V and 0 from J, leaving 20 bases between them. Germline-derived CDR1 and CDR2 are SEHNR and FQNEAQ (reference sequence).

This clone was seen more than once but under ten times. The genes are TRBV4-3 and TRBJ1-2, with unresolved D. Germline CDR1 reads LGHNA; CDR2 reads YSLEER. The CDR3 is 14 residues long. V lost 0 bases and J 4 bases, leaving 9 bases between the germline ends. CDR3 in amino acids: CASSQDIQAYGYTF. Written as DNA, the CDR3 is TGCGCCAGCAGCCAAGACATCCAGGCCTATGGCTACACCTTC.

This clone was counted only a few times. The CDR3: CASSPSGTAGKETQYF. As DNA, the CDR3 is TGTGCCAGCAGCCCCTCCGGGACAGCTGGAAAAGAGACCCAGTACTTC. The chain combines TRBV7-3 with TRBJ2-5; 7 bases are a match to TRBD1. The length of the CDR3 is 16 residues. The V gene end was trimmed by 5 bases and the J gene end by 3 bases; junction bases not matched to a gene: 12. Germline V CDR1 and CDR2: SGHTA, FQGTGA.